The 12 T cell receptor beta chains listed next were all sequenced from one sample in a study of control samples from healthy donors and cancer patients. Measured with immunoSEQ multiplex PCR; TCRdb has only the in-frame clones, and not every one. The table shows about 220,000 clones, with about 93% occurring only once. The material sequenced was blood. These receptors originate from a man aged 50 to 59 in good health.

The gene calls are TRBV4-2 and TRBJ1-2; 10 positions match TRBD1. V lost 7 bases to trimming and J lost 8 bases; unmatched junction nucleotides: 10. CDR3 length equals 14 residues. Germline-derived CDR1 and CDR2 are LGHNA and YNFKEQ. CDR3 DNA: TGTGCCAGCACCTCAGACAGGGGGCGAAACGGCTACACCTTC. Encoded protein: CASTSDRGRNGYTF.

V and J are TRBV5-1 and TRBJ1-5; 10 nucleotides line up with TRBD1. Germline-derived CDR1 and CDR2 are SGHRS and YFSETQ. With 4 bases clipped from V and 4 bases from J, the junction kept 5 bases outside the gene matches. This CDR3 spans 15 amino acids. The DNA for the CDR3 is TGCGCCAGCAGCCTGACAGGGGGCGGGAATCAGCCCCAGCATTTT. Its translation is CASSLTGGGNQPQHF.

The V call is TRBV11-2, the J call TRBJ2-7; the D gene is possibly TRBD1 (5 bases). The V and J ends lost 2 bases and 3 bases respectively, with 17 bases between them. This CDR3 is built from 16 residues. Germline-derived CDR1 and CDR2 are SGHAT and FQNNGV. CDR3 amino acids: CASSLNRPLSYYEQYF. DNA of the CDR3: TGTGCCAGCAGCTTAAACAGGCCCCTATCCTACTACGAGCAGTACTTC. Looking up the rest from reference TRBV11-2 and TRBJ2-7 gives the full variable domain: EAGVAQSPRYKIIEKRQSVAFWCNPISGHATLYWYQQILGQGPKLLIQFQNNGVVDDSQLPKDRFSAERLKGVDSTLKIQPAKLEDSAVYLCASSLNRPLSYYEQYFGPGTRLTVT.

The rearrangement links TRBV7-2 to TRBJ2-1; 8 bases are a match to TRBD1. CDR1 and CDR2 (germline): SGHTA, FQGNSA. V was clipped by 5 bases and J by 4 bases; unmatched bases: 4. The CDR3 covers 14 residues. Here the CDR3 DNA reads TGTGCCAGCAGCCCGGGACAGGTTTACAATGAGCAGTTCTTC. Its protein is CASSPGQVYNEQFF.

The chain combines TRBV29-1 with TRBJ1-2; 7 bases fit TRBD1. CDR1 and CDR2 from the germline V gene are SQVTM and ANQGSEA. The junction had 6 bases not matched to a gene; V was cut back by 7 bases and J by 4 bases. There are 12 residues in the CDR3. CDR3 in DNA: TGCAGCGCACAGGGGCTTGGCTATGGCTACACCTTC. It yields the protein CSAQGLGYGYTF.

This sequence joins TRBV2 and TRBJ1-6; 8 bases agree with TRBD1. The CDR3 covers 16 residues. V shed 2 bases and J 7 bases; nucleotides not matched to a gene: 7. Germline loops: CDR1 SNHLY, CDR2 FYNNEI. The CDR3 nucleotides read TGTGCCAGCAGTGAAAGGGCAGGGGGCTTGAATTCACCCCTCCACTTT. This gives the protein CASSERAGGLNSPLHF.

The rearrangement links TRBV7-9 to TRBJ1-6; a possible D gene is TRBD1 (6 bases). This CDR3 spans 13 amino acids. V dropped 5 bases and J dropped 9 bases, with 11 bases sitting between them. Germline V gene data show CDR1 as SEHNR and CDR2 as FQNEAQ (reference sequence). The CDR3 sequence is CASSLDSGSPLHF. The DNA for the CDR3 is TGTGCCAGCAGCCTGGACAGTGGTTCACCCCTCCACTTT.

The rearrangement uses TRBV19 and TRBJ1-5; 7 bases align to TRBD1. CDR3 length: 15 residues. With 0 bases clipped from V and 2 bases from J, the junction kept 1 base outside the gene matches. In germline, CDR1 is LNHDA, CDR2 SQIVND (reference sequence). CDR3 nucleotide sequence: TGTGCCAGTAGTATAGAGGGGACAGGCAATCAGCCCCAGCATTTT. Its protein product is CASSIEGTGNQPQHF. Supplemented by reference TRBV19 and TRBJ1-5, the full variable domain reads DGGITQSPKYLFRKEGQNVTLSCEQNLNHDAMYWYRQDPGQGLRLIYYSQIVNDFQKGDIAEGYSVSREKKESFPLTVTSAQKNPTAFYLCASSIEGTGNQPQHFGDGTRLSIL.

The chain carries TRBV7-3 and TRBJ2-1; D perhaps matches TRBD1 (5 bases). This CDR3 region has 13 residues. V lost 5 bases to trimming and J lost 6 bases, with 11 bases between them. The germline gives CDR1 SGHTA, CDR2 FQGTGA. DNA of the CDR3: TGTGCCAGCAGCCAGGACATTCGCAATGAGCAGTTCTTC. Protein product: CASSQDIRNEQFF. Full variable domain (rest looked up from reference TRBV7-3 and TRBJ2-1): GAGVSQTPSNKVTEKGKYVELRCDPISGHTALYWYRQSLGQGPEFLIYFQGTGAADDSGLPNDRFFAVRPEGSVSTLKIQRTERGDSAVYLCASSQDIRNEQFFGPGTRLTVL.

The chain uses TRBV19 and TRBJ2-5; possibly TRBD2 for D (7 bases). In germline, CDR1 is LNHDA, CDR2 SQIVND (reference sequence). V shed 4 bases and J shed 3 bases, with 15 bases lying between them. The CDR3 runs 15 residues. The CDR3 region has the DNA TGTGCCAGTAGTAAAACAGGGAGGGGAGAAGAGACCCAGTACTTC. This translates into CASSKTGRGEETQYF.

The CDR3 here is CASEEQGALNTEAFF. CDR3 sequence (DNA): TGTGCCAGTGAAGAACAGGGGGCACTCAACACTGAAGCTTTCTTT. This chain links TRBV2 with TRBJ1-1; 9 bases agree with TRBD1. The CDR3 is 15 residues long. Germline assignment: CDR1 SNHLY and CDR2 FYNNEI. V was clipped by 9 bases and J by 2 bases; unmatched bases: 10.

The chain employs TRBV3-1 (or the pseudogene TRBV3-2) and TRBJ1-1; D not resolved. Trimming removed 0 bases at V and 7 bases at J, with 15 bases between. CDR1 is LGHDT, CDR2 YNNKEL, per germline (reference sequence). The length of the CDR3 is 15 residues. This chain's CDR3 is CASSQDPRVWSEAFF. CDR3 DNA: TGTGCCAGCAGCCAAGACCCCCGGGTCTGGAGTGAAGCTTTCTTT.